This T cell receptor (beta chain) was captured by sequencing in a study of shared clonotypes between healthy human individuals. Findings and limits, study-wide: Around 4.9% of naive CD4 clonotypes were shared across a few donors. The donor pool, a small one, limited the genetic and exposure-history diversity represented.

Germline loops: CDR1 MNHNS, CDR2 SASEGT. V was shortened by 5 bases and J by 6 bases, with 14 bases between the two germline ends. The CDR3 spans 13 residues. Some clones are missing from TCRdb's copy, which holds only in-frame ones; the method was immunoSEQ multiplex PCR. This repertoire shows more than 900,000 clones, around 78% found once; its top ten account for more than 0.55%. Points on this clone: Its antigen is still unknown.

Material for sequencing was memory CD4+ T cells from PBMCs. Described subset: CD45RA-negative fraction. The source of this sequence is a man aged 18 to 30 in good health. Some clones in this sample may be carry-over from other donors' samples. This rearrangement joins TRBV6-1 to TRBJ2-7, with D perhaps matching TRBD1 or TRBD2 (5 bases each). CDR3 DNA: TGTGCCAGCAGTTCCCCACGGGGACCCGAGCAGTACTTC. Translation: CASSSPRGPEQYF.